The sequence of this T cell receptor (delta chain) was determined in a study of gamma-delta chains in newborns, infants, children. Study details: Microbial exposure reportedly drives polyclonal innate γδ T cell expansion after birth.

The CDR3 has 21 amino acids. Looked up from germline, CDR1 is GEAIGNYY and CDR2 is EKD. TCRdb re-called clones from the reads via CATT. Seen here are more than 1,500 delta-chain clones, over 40% observed once, and the top ten hold less than 20%. This clone occurred once. One end of the junction fails to match germline, which may point to a read error. This rearrangement joins TRDV2 to TRDJ1; perhaps TRDD2 as D (8 bases). This receptor was taken from a child who had a fever. The sequenced sample was blood. CDR3 in amino acids: CAGDPLPTVEGYPSYTDKLIF. The CDR3 region has the DNA TGTGCCGGTGACCCGCTTCCTACCGTTGAGGGATACCCCTCCTACACCGATAAACTCATCTTT.